Here is one T cell receptor (beta chain) with its context. CDR3 length: 13 amino acids. V was pared by 6 bases and J by 2 bases, with 11 bases between. CDR1 and CDR2 from the germline V gene are MNHEY and SMNVEV (reference sequence). This sample was taken from a study of T cell repertoires in cytomegalovirus infection. TCRdb passed the reads through MiXCR, listing each CDR3 protein once. The sample lists roughly 760,000 distinct CDR3 sequences; 35% were seen once. This clonotype originated in a human donor in good health (CMV status not recorded). Some clones in this sample may be carry-over from other donors' samples. The sample comprised PBMCs. The chain links TRBV27 to TRBJ2-7; D perhaps matches TRBD2 (5 bases). CDR3 sequence reads: CASRRGLAYEQYF. The CDR3 DNA sequence: TGTGCCAGCAGACGCGGACTTGCCTACGAGCAGTACTTC.